Following are 30 T cell receptor beta chains from one sample sequenced in a study of PD-L1 blockade in urothelial cancer. Time point here: peripheral blood 6 weeks after treatment start. Some clones are missing from TCRdb's copy, which holds only in-frame ones; the method was immunoSEQ multiplex PCR. The data contain around 80,000 clones, around 93% of them seen just once; the ten biggest clones take up around 0.87%. The starting material was PBMCs, obtained around atezolizumab (anti-PD-L1) treatment. The receptors stem from a woman over 75 with urothelial cancer.

Here the CDR3 DNA reads TGTGCCAGCTCGGTACAGGACTATGGCTACACCTTC. This sequence encodes CASSVQDYGYTF. This chain joins TRBV28 and TRBJ1-2; tentatively, D is TRBD1 (5 bases). The germline V gene has CDR1 MDHEN and CDR2 SYDVKM. The length of the CDR3 is 12 residues. Deletions cut 8 bases from V and 3 bases from J, with 10 bases between.

The sample holds a few counts of this clone. This chain connects TRBV5-1 to TRBJ2-2, with TRBD1 matching over 9 bases. Unmatched junction bases numbered 6, after V lost 3 bases and J lost 6 bases. CDR3 length: 15 residues. Per germline, CDR1 SGHRS and CDR2 YFSETQ. CDR3 in amino acids: CASSSGQGGPGELFF. CDR3 DNA: TGCGCCAGCAGCTCGGGACAGGGCGGGCCCGGGGAGCTGTTTTTT.

J is TRBJ2-2 and V is TRBV4-2; 8 bases agree with TRBD2. This CDR3 has 14 amino acids. Germline CDR1 reads LGHNA; CDR2 reads YNFKEQ. V gave up 4 bases and J gave up 3 bases; unmatched junction bases: 1. The CDR3 DNA sequence: TGTGCCAGCAGCCTCGGGGGGGACACCGGGGAGCTGTTTTTT. Translated: CASSLGGDTGELFF.

The chain carries TRBV7-6 and TRBJ2-1; 11 positions agree with TRBD2. This CDR3 contains 14 residues. The V segment lost 6 bases and the J segment 7 bases; nucleotides outside the gene matches: 5. Germline V CDR1 and CDR2: SGHVS, FNYEAQ. This CDR3 reads CASSGLAGRNEQFF. The CDR3 region has the DNA TGTGCCAGCAGTGGACTAGCGGGTAGGAATGAGCAGTTCTTC.

V usage is TRBV2 and J usage is TRBJ2-7; 7 bases align to TRBD2. The germline V gene has CDR1 SNHLY and CDR2 FYNNEI. V dropped 9 bases and J dropped 5; count of bases not matched to a gene: 19. The CDR3 runs 16 residues. CDR3 sequence reads: CARSEGGRALVDEQYF. In DNA, the CDR3 is TGTGCCAGGTCGGAGGGAGGGAGGGCCCTCGTTGACGAGCAGTACTTC.

The genes are TRBV27 and TRBJ2-2; 8 bases map to TRBD2. The V gene's germline CDR1 is MNHEY and CDR2 SMNVEV (reference sequence). J lost 4 bases, V lost 4 bases, and 8 bases had no gene match. This CDR3 spans 16 amino acids. The CDR3 protein is CASSSGLGASTGELFF. In DNA form, the CDR3 reads TGTGCCAGCAGTTCGGGACTAGGGGCTAGCACCGGGGAGCTGTTTTTT.

A word on this clone: Other DNA sequences in the sample encode the same CDR3. The chain carries TRBV9 and TRBJ2-1, with 9 bases identical to TRBD1. J lost 4 bases, V lost 2 bases, and 4 bases had no gene match. The CDR3 has 15 residues. CDR1 is SGDLS, CDR2 YYNGEE, per germline. The CDR3 loop is CASSVGQGPYNEQFF. The CDR3 coding sequence is TGTGCCAGCAGCGTGGGACAGGGACCTTACAATGAGCAGTTCTTC.

This rearrangement joins TRBV11-2 to TRBJ2-3; 12 bases agree with TRBD2. The CDR3 has 13 residues. V lost 7 bases, J lost 6 bases, and 2 bases stayed unmatched. Germline assignment: CDR1 SGHAT and CDR2 FQNNGV. The CDR3 DNA reads as TGTGCCAGCAACCTAGCGGGGGGGGATACGCAGTATTTT. Translated, it gives CASNLAGGDTQYF.

The chain couples TRBV5-1 to TRBJ2-7; D is possibly TRBD1 (5 bases). This CDR3 region has 13 residues. CDR1 and CDR2 (germline): SGHRS, YFSETQ. V lost 1 base and J lost 7, with 12 bases in between. The CDR3 DNA is TGCGCCAGCAGCTTGCAGGGTTCAAGGGAGCAGTACTTC. Residues: CASSLQGSREQYF. The full variable domain, completed using reference TRBV5-1 and TRBJ2-7, is KAGVTQTPRYLIKTRGQQVTLSCSPISGHRSVSWYQQTPGQGLQFLFEYFSETQRNKGNFPGRFSGRQFSNSRSEMNVSTLELGDSALYLCASSLQGSREQYFGPGTRLTVT.

The rearrangement joins TRBV7-9 to TRBJ1-1; D not resolved. Germline V gene data show CDR1 as SEHNR and CDR2 as FQNEAQ (reference sequence). The CDR3 totals 13 residues. V was cut by 2 bases and J by 1 base, with 5 bases left in between. The CDR3 coding sequence is TGTGCCAGCAGCTTACCAAAGAACACTGAAGCTTTCTTT. It yields the protein CASSLPKNTEAFF.

This clone was observed a few times. This chain joins TRBV28 and TRBJ1-2; 12 bases line up with TRBD1. The CDR3 has 15 residues. Trimming cost V 6 bases and J 6 bases; bases outside gene matches: 8. Germline V gene sequence: CDR1 MDHEN, CDR2 SYDVKM. DNA for the CDR3: TGTGCCAGCAGCACCGCCGGGACAGGGGGCAATGGCTACACCTTC. Its translation is CASSTAGTGGNGYTF.

This rearrangement joins TRBV10-3 to TRBJ1-2; D perhaps matches TRBD1 (6 bases). Germline CDR1 and CDR2: ENHRY and SYGVKD. V was clipped by 2 bases and J by 6 bases, with 16 bases between them. The CDR3 sequence is 15 residues long. The CDR3 DNA reads TGTGCCATCAGTGAGGGGACAACGCGGCCGGATGGCTACACCTTC. Translating it yields CAISEGTTRPDGYTF.

The CDR3 sequence: CASSAQGLPDTQYF. CDR3 sequence (DNA): TGTGCCAGCTCCGCACAGGGATTACCAGATACGCAGTATTTT. This chain joins TRBV18 and TRBJ2-3, with a possible D match to TRBD1 (6 bases). Trimming took 6 bases from V and 4 from J, leaving 14 bases between them. Germline values: CDR1 KGHSH, CDR2 LQKENI. The CDR3 contains 14 residues.

CDR3 sequence reads: CASSFGGGDEQFF. The CDR3 DNA is TGTGCCAGTAGTTTTGGGGGGGGCGATGAGCAGTTCTTC. The V call is TRBV19, the J call TRBJ2-1; weak D call: TRBD2 (7 bases). Trimming removed 5 bases at V and 8 bases at J, with 13 bases between. The CDR3 is 13 amino acids. Looked up from germline, CDR1 is LNHDA and CDR2 is SQIVND (reference sequence).

This clone was detected only a few times. The chain recombines TRBV5-4 with TRBJ2-5, with D possibly being TRBD1 (6 bases). V was trimmed by 4 bases and J by 2 bases, leaving 12 bases between them. The CDR3 consists of 14 residues. Germline CDR1 and CDR2: SGHNT and YYREEE (reference sequence). The CDR3 region has the DNA TGTGCCAGCAGCGAACAGGGACGGCAAGAGACCCAGTACTTC. This encodes CASSEQGRQETQYF.

The genes are TRBV6-5 and TRBJ2-3; D remains ambiguous. Trimming removed 5 bases at V and 4 bases at J, with 13 bases between. The CDR3 has 14 amino acids. The germline V gene encodes CDR1 MNHEY and CDR2 SVGAGI. CDR3: CASSPGISADTQYF. The CDR3 coding sequence is TGTGCCAGCAGTCCCGGTATTAGTGCAGATACGCAGTATTTT.

V is TRBV5-1 and J is TRBJ2-1, with D perhaps TRBD2 (6 bases). The germline V gene has CDR1 SGHRS and CDR2 YFSETQ. V lost 5 bases and J lost 9, with 12 bases in between. CDR3 length: 12 residues. The CDR3 region has the DNA TGCGCCAGCAGTTCGACTAGAGTTGAGCAGTTCTTC. Its translation: CASSSTRVEQFF.

The rearrangement links TRBV4-2 to TRBJ2-1; 14 bases are a match to TRBD2. Germline lookup yields CDR1 LGHNA and CDR2 YNFKEQ. The length of the CDR3 is 21 residues. With V trimmed by 0 bases and J by 8 bases, 18 bases remained unmatched. CDR3 amino acids: CASSQDSGLAGVKGSRDEQFF. In DNA form, the CDR3 reads TGTGCCAGCAGCCAAGATTCGGGACTAGCGGGAGTAAAGGGATCGCGAGATGAGCAGTTCTTC.

The chain couples TRBV5-1 to TRBJ2-3; D is possibly TRBD2 (6 bases). V lost 0 bases and J lost 1, with 9 bases in between. Per the germline V gene, CDR1 is SGHRS and CDR2 is YFSETQ. This CDR3 is built from 15 residues. Here the CDR3 DNA reads TGCGCCAGCAGCTTGGTATGGGGGGGCACAGATACGCAGTATTTT. It translates to CASSLVWGGTDTQYF.

The V gene is TRBV29-1, the J gene TRBJ2-7; 10 nucleotides align to TRBD1. With 8 bases clipped from V and 6 bases from J, the junction kept 4 bases outside the gene matches. Germline V gene lookup returns CDR1 SQVTM and CDR2 ANQGSEA. This CDR3 is built from 11 residues. The CDR3 loop is CSFRQGAEQYF. CDR3 nucleotide sequence: TGCAGCTTCAGACAGGGGGCCGAGCAGTACTTC.

This clone was observed a single time. The V gene is TRBV9, the J gene TRBJ2-1, with 8 bases aligning to TRBD1. The junction had 5 bases not matched to a gene; V was cut back by 6 bases and J by 0 bases. Per the germline V gene, CDR1 is SGDLS and CDR2 is YYNGEE. The CDR3 length is 15 residues. The CDR3 loop is CASTGGSHSYNEQFF. The DNA of the CDR3 is TGTGCCAGCACAGGGGGCTCCCACTCCTACAATGAGCAGTTCTTC.

The rearrangement joins TRBV5-1 to TRBJ1-1; D unclear. V was shortened by 0 bases and J by 3 bases, with 6 bases between the two germline ends. Germline V gives CDR1 SGHRS, CDR2 YFSETQ. There are 13 residues in the CDR3. CDR3 bases: TGCGCCAGCAGCTTGGCAGAGGACACTGAAGCTTTCTTT. This codes for CASSLAEDTEAFF.

The table lists this clone with a count of one. The chain carries TRBV6-6 and TRBJ1-1; D perhaps matches TRBD1 (6 bases). V was trimmed by 5 bases and J by 0 bases, leaving 16 bases between them. CDR1 MNHNY and CDR2 SVGAGI come from the germline V gene (reference sequence). The CDR3 is 16 amino acids. The CDR3 DNA sequence: TGTGCCAGCAGTCGACCGACAGGAGCAATGAACACTGAAGCTTTCTTT. Its translation: CASSRPTGAMNTEAFF.

This clone was found once. The chain links TRBV27 to TRBJ2-7, with D perhaps TRBD1 (7 bases). CDR3 length: 15 amino acids. Germline V gene data show CDR1 as MNHEY and CDR2 as SMNVEV (reference sequence). The V end lost 2 bases, the J end lost 7 bases, and 18 bases lay between the germline ends. Here the CDR3 DNA reads TGTGCCAGCAGTTTAGGAGGGGGCGGCCTAGGGGAGCAGTACTTC. Translated: CASSLGGGGLGEQYF.

V usage is TRBV18 and J usage is TRBJ2-3; 8 bases line up with TRBD2. CDR1 is KGHSH, CDR2 LQKENI, per germline. The CDR3 consists of 16 residues. The V segment lost 3 bases and the J segment 2 bases; nucleotides outside the gene matches: 7. CDR3 protein: CASSPGSSGTTDTQYF. CDR3 coding DNA: TGTGCCAGCTCACCTGGTAGTAGCGGGACCACAGATACGCAGTATTTT. The entire variable domain, with the rest obtained from reference TRBV18 and TRBJ2-3, is as follows: NAGVMQNPRHLVRRRGQEARLRCSPMKGHSHVYWYRQLPEEGLKFMVYLQKENIIDESGMPKERFSAEFPKEGPSILRIQQVVRGDSAAYFCASSPGSSGTTDTQYFGPGTRLTVL.

CDR3 DNA: TGTGCCAGCAAACTCGGGACTCTCTCCTACAATGAGCAGTTCTTC. Residues: CASKLGTLSYNEQFF. This rearrangement joins TRBV13 to TRBJ2-1; possible D gene TRBD2, 6 bases. The germline CDR1 and CDR2 sequences are PRHDT and FYEKMQ (reference sequence). The CDR3 is 15 residues long. Trimming took off 7 bases at V and 0 bases at J, with 13 bases between the two ends.

This chain joins TRBV11-1 and TRBJ2-6, with D uncertain. Looked up from germline, CDR1 is SGHAT and CDR2 is FQDESV (reference sequence). This CDR3 spans 13 amino acids. Trimming stripped 1 base from V and 7 bases from J, with 5 bases between. As DNA, the CDR3 is TGTGCCAGCAGCTTAGGAGAAGCCAACGTCCTGACTTTC. Protein sequence: CASSLGEANVLTF.

This clone was recorded only once. This chain connects TRBV10-1 to TRBJ2-7; D possibly corresponds to TRBD1 (5 bases). There are 16 residues in the CDR3. Trimming stripped 2 bases from V and 4 bases from J, with 18 bases between. Germline assignment: CDR1 WNHNN and CDR2 SYGVQD (reference sequence). The CDR3 coding sequence is TGCGCCAGCAGTGAGAAACTTGGGGCAGGAGATTACGAGCAGTACTTC. It yields the protein CASSEKLGAGDYEQYF.

V gene TRBV6-5 combines with J gene TRBJ2-7; tentatively, D is TRBD1 (7 bases). V was pared by 7 bases and J by 3 bases, with 13 bases between. From germline, CDR1 is MNHEY and CDR2 SVGAGI. The CDR3 covers 13 residues. This CDR3 is CASNPQGGYEQYF. The CDR3 DNA follows: TGTGCCAGCAATCCCCAGGGGGGCTACGAGCAGTACTTC.

The V and J genes are TRBV7-7 and TRBJ2-2; D may be TRBD1 (6 bases). The V end was cut by 5 bases, the J end by 1 base, with 11 bases between. Germline CDR1 SSHAT, CDR2 FNYEAQ (reference sequence). There are 15 residues in the CDR3. CDR3 protein: CASSRSRGNTGELFF. The CDR3 DNA is TGTGCCAGCAGCCGCAGCAGGGGGAACACCGGGGAGCTGTTTTTT.